This T cell receptor (beta chain) originates from a study of graft-versus-host responses after intestinal transplantation. Germline CDR1 reads MDHEN; CDR2 reads SYDVKM. The CDR3 covers 14 residues. Trimming pared 5 bases from V and 9 bases from J, leaving 16 bases between. Generated by immunoSEQ multiplex PCR, the TCRdb table keeps only in-frame clones and is missing some. Of around 100,000 clones detected, roughly nine tenths appear once; the ten largest clones hold over 0.95%. In the case of this clone: Antigen unknown.

V gene TRBV28 combines with J gene TRBJ2-2; D is tentatively TRBD1 or TRBD2 (5 bases each). This TCR came from a human donor who was the organ donor for an intestinal transplant. The sample consisted of unstimulated CD4+ T cells sorted from spleen or lymph node cells, taken before transplant. CDR3 sequence: CASSTGTAPWELFF. DNA of the CDR3: TGTGCCAGCAGTACTGGGACGGCTCCTTGGGAGCTGTTTTTT. Filled out from reference TRBV28 and TRBJ2-2, the complete variable domain reads DVKVTQSSRYLVKRTGEKVFLECVQDMDHENMFWYRQDPGLGLRLIYFSYDVKMKEKGDIPEGYSVSREKKERFSLILESASTNQTSMYLCASSTGTAPWELFFGEGSRLTVL.